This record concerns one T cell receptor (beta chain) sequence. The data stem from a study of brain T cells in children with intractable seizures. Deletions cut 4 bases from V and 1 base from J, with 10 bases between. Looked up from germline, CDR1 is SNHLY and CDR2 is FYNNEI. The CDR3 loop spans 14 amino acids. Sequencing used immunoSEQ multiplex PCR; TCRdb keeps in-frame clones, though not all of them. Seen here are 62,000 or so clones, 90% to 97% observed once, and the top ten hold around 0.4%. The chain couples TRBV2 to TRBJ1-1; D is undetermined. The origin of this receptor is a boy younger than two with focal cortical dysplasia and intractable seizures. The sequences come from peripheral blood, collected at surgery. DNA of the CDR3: TGTGCCAGCAGTGGGAGGCCGAGGAACACTGAAGCTTTCTTT. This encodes CASSGRPRNTEAFF.